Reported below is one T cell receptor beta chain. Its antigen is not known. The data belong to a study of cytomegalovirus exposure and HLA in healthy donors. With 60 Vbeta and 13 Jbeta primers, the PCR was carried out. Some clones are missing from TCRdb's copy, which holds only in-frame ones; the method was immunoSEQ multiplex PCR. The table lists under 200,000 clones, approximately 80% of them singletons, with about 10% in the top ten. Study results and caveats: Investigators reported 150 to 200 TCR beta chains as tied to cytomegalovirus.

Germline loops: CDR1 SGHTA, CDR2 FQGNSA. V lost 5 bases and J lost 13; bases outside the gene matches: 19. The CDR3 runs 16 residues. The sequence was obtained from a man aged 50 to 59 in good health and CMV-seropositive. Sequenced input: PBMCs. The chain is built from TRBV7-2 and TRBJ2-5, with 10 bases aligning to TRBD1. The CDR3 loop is CASSPARGQGRLSLYF. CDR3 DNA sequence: TGTGCCAGCAGCCCAGCCAGGGGACAGGGGCGCTTGAGCCTGTACTTC.